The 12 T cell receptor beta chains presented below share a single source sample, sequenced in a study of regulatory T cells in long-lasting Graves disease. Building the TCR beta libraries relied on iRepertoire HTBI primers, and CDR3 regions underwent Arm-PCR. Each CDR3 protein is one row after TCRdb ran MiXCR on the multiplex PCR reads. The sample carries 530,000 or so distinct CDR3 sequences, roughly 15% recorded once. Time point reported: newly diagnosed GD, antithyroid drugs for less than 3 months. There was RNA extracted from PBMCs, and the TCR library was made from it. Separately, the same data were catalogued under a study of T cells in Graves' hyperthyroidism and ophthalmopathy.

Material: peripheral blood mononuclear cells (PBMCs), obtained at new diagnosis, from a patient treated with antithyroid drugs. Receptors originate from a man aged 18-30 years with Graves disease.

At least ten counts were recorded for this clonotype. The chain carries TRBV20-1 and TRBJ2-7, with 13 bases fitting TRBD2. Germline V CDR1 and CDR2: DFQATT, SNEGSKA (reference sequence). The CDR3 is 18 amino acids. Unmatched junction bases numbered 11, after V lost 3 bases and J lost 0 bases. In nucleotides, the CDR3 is TGCAGTGCTAGGACTACGACTAGCGGGAGGACTCTCTCCTACGAGCAGTACTTC. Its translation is CSARTTTSGRTLSYEQYF.

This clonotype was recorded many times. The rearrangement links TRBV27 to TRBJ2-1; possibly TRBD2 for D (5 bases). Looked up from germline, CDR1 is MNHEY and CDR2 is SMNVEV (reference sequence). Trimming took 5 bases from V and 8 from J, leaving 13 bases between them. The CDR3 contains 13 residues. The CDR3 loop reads CASSLATVDEQFF. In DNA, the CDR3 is TGTGCCAGCAGTCTAGCTACGGTGGATGAGCAGTTCTTC.

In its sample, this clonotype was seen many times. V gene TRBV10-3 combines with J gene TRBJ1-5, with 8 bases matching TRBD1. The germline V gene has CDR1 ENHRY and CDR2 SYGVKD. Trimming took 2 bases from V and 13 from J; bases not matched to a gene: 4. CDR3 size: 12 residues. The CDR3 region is CAISEVTGGQHF. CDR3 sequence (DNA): TGTGCCATCAGTGAGGTTACAGGGGGACAGCATTTT.

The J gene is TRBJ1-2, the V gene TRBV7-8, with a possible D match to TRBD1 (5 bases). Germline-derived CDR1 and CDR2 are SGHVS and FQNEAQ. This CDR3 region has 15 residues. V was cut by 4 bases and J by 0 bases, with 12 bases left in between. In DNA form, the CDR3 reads TGTGCCAGCAGCTCGCCGGGACCAACTAACTATGGCTACACCTTC. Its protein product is CASSSPGPTNYGYTF.

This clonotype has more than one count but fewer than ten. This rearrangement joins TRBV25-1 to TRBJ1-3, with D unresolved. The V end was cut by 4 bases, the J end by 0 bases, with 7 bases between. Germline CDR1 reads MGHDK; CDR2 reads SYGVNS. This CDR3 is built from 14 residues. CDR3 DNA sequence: TGTGCCAGCAGTGCACGAGCCTCTGGAAACACCATATATTTT. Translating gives CASSARASGNTIYF.

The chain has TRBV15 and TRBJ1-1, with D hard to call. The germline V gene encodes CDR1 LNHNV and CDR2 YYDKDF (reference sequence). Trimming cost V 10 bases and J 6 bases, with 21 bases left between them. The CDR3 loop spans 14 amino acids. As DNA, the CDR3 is TGTGCCAGCCAAACCTCAGTCGCCCATCCTGAAGCTTTCTTT. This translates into CASQTSVAHPEAFF.

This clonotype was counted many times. The CDR3 bases are TGTGCCAGCAGTGTGGGACATTCCAACGTCCTGACTTTC. As protein: CASSVGHSNVLTF. J is TRBJ2-6 and V is TRBV27; possibly TRBD1 for D (6 bases). Germline CDR1 is MNHEY and CDR2 is SMNVEV (reference sequence). The CDR3 runs 13 residues. The V gene lost 5 bases and the J gene lost 8 bases, with 10 bases spanning the gap.

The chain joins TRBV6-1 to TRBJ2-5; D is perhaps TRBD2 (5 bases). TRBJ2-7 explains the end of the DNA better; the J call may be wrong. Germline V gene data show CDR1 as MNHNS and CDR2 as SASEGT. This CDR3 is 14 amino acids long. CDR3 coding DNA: TGTGCCAGCAGTGAATATCGGGGATCCTACGAGCAGTACTTC. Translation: CASSEYRGSYEQYF.

CDR3 DNA sequence: TGTGCCAGCAGTGATCTAACAGGATTCTATGGCTACACCTTC. It is translated as CASSDLTGFYGYTF. The chain has TRBV28 and TRBJ1-2, with a weak D call TRBD1 (5 bases). From germline, CDR1 is MDHEN and CDR2 SYDVKM. This CDR3 comprises 14 residues. V lost 5 bases and J lost 4, with 14 bases in between.

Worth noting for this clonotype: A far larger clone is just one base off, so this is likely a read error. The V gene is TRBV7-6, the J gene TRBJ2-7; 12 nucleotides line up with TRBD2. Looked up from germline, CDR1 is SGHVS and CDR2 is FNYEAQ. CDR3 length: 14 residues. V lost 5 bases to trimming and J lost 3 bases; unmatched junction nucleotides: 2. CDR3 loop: CASSQTSGSYEQYF. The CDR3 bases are TGTGCCAGCAGCCAGACTAGCGGGAGCTACGAGCAGTACTTC.

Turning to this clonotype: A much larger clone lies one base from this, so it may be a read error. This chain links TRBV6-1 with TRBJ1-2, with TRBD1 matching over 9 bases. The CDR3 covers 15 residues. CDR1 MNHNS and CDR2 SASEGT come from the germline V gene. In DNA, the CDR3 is TGTGCCGGCAGTGACGTGACAGGGGGAAACTATGGCTACACCTTC. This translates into CAGSDVTGGNYGYTF.

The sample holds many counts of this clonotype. The CDR3 loop is CASRGRKLKSSYNEQFF. The CDR3 region has the DNA TGTGCCAGCAGGGGAAGAAAATTAAAGAGCTCCTACAATGAGCAGTTCTTC. The chain is built from TRBV6-1 and TRBJ2-1; D gene unclear. CDR1 and CDR2 from the germline V gene are MNHNS and SASEGT. The CDR3 length is 17 residues. Deletions cut 6 bases from V and 0 bases from J, with 18 bases between.